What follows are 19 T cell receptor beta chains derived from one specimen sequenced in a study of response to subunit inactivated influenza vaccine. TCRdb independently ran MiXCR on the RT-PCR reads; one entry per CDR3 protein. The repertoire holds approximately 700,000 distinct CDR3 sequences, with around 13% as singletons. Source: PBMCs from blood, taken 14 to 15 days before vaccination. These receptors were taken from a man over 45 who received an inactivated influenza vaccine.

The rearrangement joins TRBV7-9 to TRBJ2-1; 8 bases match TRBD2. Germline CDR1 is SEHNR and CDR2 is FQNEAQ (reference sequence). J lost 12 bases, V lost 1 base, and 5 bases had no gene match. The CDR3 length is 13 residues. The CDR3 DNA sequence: TGTGCCAGCAGCTTAGACCTAGCGGGTGTGCAGTTCTTC. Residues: CASSLDLAGVQFF.

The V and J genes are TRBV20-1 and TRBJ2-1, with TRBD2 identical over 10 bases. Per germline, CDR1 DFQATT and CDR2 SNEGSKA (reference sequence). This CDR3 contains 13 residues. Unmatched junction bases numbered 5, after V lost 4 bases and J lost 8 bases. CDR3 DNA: TGCAGTGCTACAGCGGGAGGGCCAGATGAGCAGTTCTTC. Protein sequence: CSATAGGPDEQFF.

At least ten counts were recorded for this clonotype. In DNA form, the CDR3 reads TGTGCCAGCAGCCCGGGGCTCCGACAAGAGACCCAGTACTTC. Amino acids: CASSPGLRQETQYF. The rearrangement joins TRBV28 to TRBJ2-5; D possibly matches TRBD1 or TRBD2 (5 bases each). CDR3 size: 14 residues. CDR1 is MDHEN and CDR2 is SYDVKM in the germline V gene. V gave up 6 bases and J gave up 2 bases, with 13 bases separating them.

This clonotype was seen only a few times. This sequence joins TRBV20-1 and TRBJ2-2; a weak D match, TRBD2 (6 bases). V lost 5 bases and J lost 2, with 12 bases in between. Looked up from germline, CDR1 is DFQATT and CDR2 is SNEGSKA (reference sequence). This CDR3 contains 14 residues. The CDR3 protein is CSARAGFNTGELFF. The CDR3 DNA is TGCAGTGCTCGGGCGGGATTTAACACCGGGGAGCTGTTTTTT.

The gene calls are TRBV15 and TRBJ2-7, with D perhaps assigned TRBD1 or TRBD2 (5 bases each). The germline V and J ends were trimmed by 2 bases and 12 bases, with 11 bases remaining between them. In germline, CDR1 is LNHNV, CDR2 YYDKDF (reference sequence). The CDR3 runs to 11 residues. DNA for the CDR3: TGTGCCACCAGCAGACCGGGACGCCTGTACTTC. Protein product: CATSRPGRLYF. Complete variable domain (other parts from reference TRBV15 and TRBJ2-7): DAMVIQNPRYQVTQFGKPVTLSCSQTLNHNVMYWYQQKSSQAPKLLFHYYDKDFNNEADTPDNFQSRRPNTSFCFLDIRSPGLGDTAMYLCATSRPGRLYFGPGTRLTVT.

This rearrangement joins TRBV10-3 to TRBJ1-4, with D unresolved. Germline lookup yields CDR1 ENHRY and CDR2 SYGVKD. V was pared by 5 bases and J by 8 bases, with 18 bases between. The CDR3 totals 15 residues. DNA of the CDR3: TGTGCCATCAGTAAATCGCAGCAGGTCTCCGAAAAACTGTTTTTT. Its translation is CAISKSQQVSEKLFF.

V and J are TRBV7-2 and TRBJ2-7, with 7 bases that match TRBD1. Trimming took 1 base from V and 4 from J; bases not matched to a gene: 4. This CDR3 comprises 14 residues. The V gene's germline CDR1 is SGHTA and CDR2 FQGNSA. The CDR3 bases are TGTGCCAGCAGCTTAGAAGGGGGCGGATACGAGCAGTACTTC. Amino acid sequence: CASSLEGGGYEQYF.

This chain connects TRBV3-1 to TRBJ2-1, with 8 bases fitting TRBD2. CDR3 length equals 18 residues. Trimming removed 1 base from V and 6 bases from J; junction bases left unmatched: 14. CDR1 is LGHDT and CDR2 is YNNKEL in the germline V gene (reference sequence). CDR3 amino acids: CASSQGPVRGGRGNEQFF. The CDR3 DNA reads TGTGCCAGCAGCCAAGGGCCGGTTCGGGGGGGCCGTGGCAATGAGCAGTTCTTC.

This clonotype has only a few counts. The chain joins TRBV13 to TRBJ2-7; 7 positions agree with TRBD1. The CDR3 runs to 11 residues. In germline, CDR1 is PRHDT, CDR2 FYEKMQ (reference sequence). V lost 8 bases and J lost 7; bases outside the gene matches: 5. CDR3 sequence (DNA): TGTGCCAGCCAAGGGACAGATGAGCAGTACTTC. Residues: CASQGTDEQYF.

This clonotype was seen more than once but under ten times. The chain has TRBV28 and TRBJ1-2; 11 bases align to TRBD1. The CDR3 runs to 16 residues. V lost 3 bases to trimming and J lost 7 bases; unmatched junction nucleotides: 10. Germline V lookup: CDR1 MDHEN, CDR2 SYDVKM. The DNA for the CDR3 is TGTGCCAGCAGTTTTGGTGGCCGGACAGGGGGCGGTGGCTACACCTTC. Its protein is CASSFGGRTGGGGYTF.

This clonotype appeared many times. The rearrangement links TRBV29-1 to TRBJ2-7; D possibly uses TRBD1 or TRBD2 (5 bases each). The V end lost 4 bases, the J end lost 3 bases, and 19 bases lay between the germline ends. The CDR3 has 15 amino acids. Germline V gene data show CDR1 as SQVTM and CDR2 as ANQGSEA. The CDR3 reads CSVGKLLGRSYEQYF. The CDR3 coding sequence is TGCAGCGTTGGAAAGCTACTGGGACGGAGCTACGAGCAGTACTTC.

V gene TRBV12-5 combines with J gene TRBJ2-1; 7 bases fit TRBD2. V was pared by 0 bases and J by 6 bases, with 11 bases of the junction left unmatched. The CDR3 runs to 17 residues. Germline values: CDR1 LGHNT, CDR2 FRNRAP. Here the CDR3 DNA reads TGTGCTAGTGGTTTGGTTATAACGGGAGGCGCGACCAATGAGCAGTTCTTC. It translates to CASGLVITGGATNEQFF.

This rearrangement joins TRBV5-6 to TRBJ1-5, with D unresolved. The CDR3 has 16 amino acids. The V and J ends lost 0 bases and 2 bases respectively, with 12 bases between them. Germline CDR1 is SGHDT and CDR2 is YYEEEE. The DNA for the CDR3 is TGTGCCAGCAGCTTGGCGACGGGCTACGGCAATCAGCCCCAGCATTTT. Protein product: CASSLATGYGNQPQHF.

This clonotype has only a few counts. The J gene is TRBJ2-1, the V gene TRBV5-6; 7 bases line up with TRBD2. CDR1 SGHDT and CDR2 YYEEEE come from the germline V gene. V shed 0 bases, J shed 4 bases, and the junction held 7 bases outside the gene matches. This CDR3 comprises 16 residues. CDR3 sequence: CASSLELAANYNEQFF. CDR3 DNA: TGTGCCAGCAGCTTGGAGCTAGCGGCAAATTACAATGAGCAGTTCTTC.

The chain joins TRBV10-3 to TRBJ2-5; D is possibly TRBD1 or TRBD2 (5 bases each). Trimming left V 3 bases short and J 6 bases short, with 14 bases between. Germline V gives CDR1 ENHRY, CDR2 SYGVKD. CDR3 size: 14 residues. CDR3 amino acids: CAISDLGVEKTQYF. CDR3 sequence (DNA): TGTGCCATCAGTGATTTGGGGGTCGAGAAGACCCAGTACTTC.

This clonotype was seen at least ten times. CDR3 residues: CASSRRTGLNEQFF. CDR3 sequence (DNA): TGCGCCAGCAGCCGGAGGACAGGGCTCAATGAGCAGTTCTTC. This chain joins TRBV4-3 and TRBJ2-1; 8 bases match TRBD1. The length of the CDR3 is 14 residues. Trimming at V came to 4 bases and at J to 6 bases, leaving 5 bases not matched to a gene. In germline, CDR1 is LGHNA, CDR2 YSLEER.

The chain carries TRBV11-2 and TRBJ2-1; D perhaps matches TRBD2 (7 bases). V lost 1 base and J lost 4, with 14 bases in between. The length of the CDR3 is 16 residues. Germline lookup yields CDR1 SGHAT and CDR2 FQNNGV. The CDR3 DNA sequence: TGTGCCAGCAGCTTAGTGATCGGGGGGCATTACAATGAGCAGTTCTTC. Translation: CASSLVIGGHYNEQFF.

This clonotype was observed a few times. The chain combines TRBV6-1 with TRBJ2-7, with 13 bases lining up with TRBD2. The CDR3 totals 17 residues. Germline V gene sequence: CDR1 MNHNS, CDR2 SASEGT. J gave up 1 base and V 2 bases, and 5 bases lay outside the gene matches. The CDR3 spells CASSESLAGGTSYEQYF. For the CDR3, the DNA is TGTGCCAGCAGTGAATCACTAGCGGGAGGGACGTCCTACGAGCAGTACTTC.

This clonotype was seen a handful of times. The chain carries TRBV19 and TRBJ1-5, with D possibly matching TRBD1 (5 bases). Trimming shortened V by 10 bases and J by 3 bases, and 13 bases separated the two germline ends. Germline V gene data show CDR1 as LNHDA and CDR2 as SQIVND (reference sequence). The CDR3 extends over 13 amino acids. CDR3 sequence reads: CATGRGTNQPQHF. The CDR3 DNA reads TGTGCCACTGGGAGGGGTACCAATCAGCCCCAGCATTTT.